The rows below give T cell receptor beta chains drawn from one sample of a study of radiotherapy plus CTLA-4 blockade in lung cancer. Here immunoSEQ multiplex PCR was the method, and the copy in TCRdb shows in-frame clones only, minus some. Found here are over 60,000 clones, about nine tenths of them singletons; the top ten hold 40%. The starting material was peripheral blood, obtained from a patient treated with radiotherapy plus ipilimumab. Receptors originate from a human donor with non-small cell lung cancer that progressed on radiotherapy plus ipilimumab. The CDR3 runs from the conserved cysteine through the conserved F or W. The D gene is left open where the match is weak. Some rows have no size entry. The others give once, few or many, or a class for an expanded clone.

V: TRBV13; size: .; J: TRBJ2-5; D: TRBD1; CDR3: CASSTRDSQETQYF; DNA: TGTGCCAGCAGCACCCGGGACAGCCAAGAGACCCAGTACTTC
V: TRBV2; size: .; J: TRBJ2-1; D: TRBD1; CDR3: CASFGDRAEGSYNEQFF; DNA: TGTGCCAGCTTCGGCGACAGGGCCGAGGGCTCCTACAATGAGCAGTTCTTC
V: TRBV5-5; size: .; J: TRBJ1-2; D: .; CDR3: CASSPSGEYGYTF; DNA: TGTGCCAGCTCCCCGTCAGGTGAATATGGCTACACCTTC
V: TRBV5-1; size: .; J: TRBJ2-5; D: TRBD1; CDR3: CASSLGTGSQETQYF; DNA: TGCGCCAGCAGCTTGGGGACAGGGAGCCAAGAGACCCAGTACTTC
V: TRBV7-9; size: .; J: TRBJ2-5; D: .; CDR3: CASSSWETQYF; DNA: TGTGCCAGCAGCTCTTGGGAGACCCAGTACTTC
V: TRBV7-7; size: .; J: TRBJ2-5; D: .; CDR3: CASSSNSETRETQYF; DNA: TGTGCTAGCAGCTCCAACAGCGAGACCCGTGAGACCCAGTACTTC
V: TRBV9; size: .; J: TRBJ2-1; D: TRBD2; CDR3: CASSVSLWGGRSGNEQFF; DNA: TGTGCCAGCAGCGTTTCTCTTTGGGGCGGGAGGTCGGGGAATGAGCAGTTCTTC
V: TRBV27; size: .; J: TRBJ2-1; D: TRBD1; CDR3: CASSFRGSYEQFF; DNA: TGTGCCAGCAGTTTCAGGGGGAGTTACGAGCAGTTCTTC
V: TRBV11-2; size: .; J: TRBJ2-5; D: .; CDR3: CASSFQQETQYF; DNA: TGTGCCAGCAGCTTTCAGCAAGAGACCCAGTACTTC
V: TRBV6-1; size: .; J: TRBJ2-3; D: TRBD2; CDR3: CASSDISGSSTDTQYF; DNA: TGTGCCAGCAGTGATATTAGCGGGTCTAGCACAGATACGCAGTATTTT
V: TRBV5-1; size: .; J: TRBJ2-3; D: .; CDR3: CASSLRSVTDTQYF; DNA: TGCGCCAGCAGCTTAAGGTCGGTTACAGATACGCAGTATTTT
V: TRBV6-1; size: few; J: TRBJ1-2; D: TRBD1; CDR3: CASVAGGSGYTF; DNA: TGTGCCAGCGTAGCAGGGGGGAGCGGCTACACCTTC
V: TRBV19; size: .; J: TRBJ1-5; D: .; CDR3: CASSYPGVGNQPQHF; DNA: TGTGCCAGTAGTTACCCAGGGGTAGGGAATCAGCCCCAGCATTTT
V: TRBV7-8; size: .; J: TRBJ2-1; D: .; CDR3: CASSLNTNEQFF; DNA: TGTGCCAGCAGCTTAAACACCAATGAGCAGTTCTTC
V: TRBV6-6; size: .; J: TRBJ2-1; D: TRBD1; CDR3: CASRRDRGLYNEQFF; DNA: TGTGCCAGCAGAAGGGACAGGGGGCTCTACAATGAGCAGTTCTTC
V: TRBV28; size: .; J: TRBJ2-1; D: TRBD2; CDR3: CASSLWGIRTSGNGPHGEQFF; DNA: TGTGCCAGCAGTTTATGGGGGATACGGACTAGCGGGAATGGCCCCCACGGTGAGCAGTTCTTC
V: TRBV5-1; size: .; J: TRBJ2-2; D: TRBD2; CDR3: CASSLELAAGELFF; DNA: TGCGCCAGCAGCTTGGAACTAGCGGCCGGGGAGCTGTTTTTT
V: TRBV18; size: .; J: TRBJ1-3; D: .; CDR3: CASSPSGQFRGNTIYF; DNA: TGTGCCAGCTCACCCTCCGGACAGTTTAGAGGAAACACCATATATTTT
V: TRBV29-1; size: .; J: TRBJ2-3; D: .; CDR3: CSAWAGFTDTQYF; DNA: TGCAGCGCGTGGGCGGGATTCACAGATACGCAGTATTTT
V: TRBV6-1; size: .; J: TRBJ1-1; D: .; CDR3: CASILRGSGTEAFF; DNA: TGTGCCAGCATTTTACGGGGATCGGGCACTGAAGCTTTCTTT
V: TRBV12-2; size: few; J: TRBJ2-3; D: .; CDR3: CASGGDTQYF; DNA: TGTGCAAGTGGCGGAGATACGCAGTATTTT
V: TRBV4-1; size: .; J: TRBJ2-2; D: .; CDR3: CASSQVGTPGELFF; DNA: TGCGCCAGCAGCCAAGTGGGGACACCCGGGGAGCTGTTTTTT
V: TRBV15; size: .; J: TRBJ2-5; D: TRBD2; CDR3: CATSRETDSGRAQYF; DNA: TGTGCCACCAGCAGAGAAACGGATAGCGGGAGGGCCCAGTACTTC
V: TRBV5-1; size: .; J: TRBJ1-5; D: .; CDR3: CASSLLGNQPQHF; DNA: TGCGCCAGCAGCTTGTTGGGAAATCAGCCCCAGCATTTT
V: TRBV27; size: .; J: TRBJ2-2; D: .; CDR3: CASSLGQTTGELFF; DNA: TGTGCCAGCAGTTTGGGCCAGACCACCGGGGAGCTGTTTTTT
V: TRBV28; size: .; J: TRBJ2-7; D: TRBD2; CDR3: CASSLVPLAGGPSKYEQYF; DNA: TGTGCCAGCAGTTTAGTCCCTCTAGCGGGAGGGCCATCGAAATACGAGCAGTACTTC
V: TRBV5-1; size: .; J: TRBJ2-7; D: .; CDR3: CASSLGRRYEQYF; DNA: TGCGCCAGCAGCTTGGGCAGGCGGTACGAGCAGTACTTC
V: TRBV6-5; size: .; J: TRBJ2-1; D: TRBD2; CDR3: CASSYPSGSGGNEQFF; DNA: TGTGCCAGCAGTTACCCTAGCGGGAGTGGGGGGAATGAGCAGTTCTTC
V: TRBV5-6; size: .; J: TRBJ2-1; D: TRBD2; CDR3: CASSLPGGGRVANEQFF; DNA: TGTGCCAGCAGCCTTCCCGGCGGCGGGAGGGTTGCAAATGAGCAGTTCTTC
V: TRBV10-2; size: .; J: TRBJ2-7; D: .; CDR3: CASREDSYEQYF; DNA: TGCGCCAGCAGGGAGGACAGTTACGAGCAGTACTTC
V: TRBV6-1; size: .; J: TRBJ2-1; D: .; CDR3: CASSEDGGGAGRYNEQFF; DNA: TGTGCCAGCAGTGAAGACGGAGGGGGGGCAGGGCGATACAATGAGCAGTTCTTC
V: TRBV15; size: .; J: TRBJ2-3; D: .; CDR3: CATSRSRDTQYF; DNA: TGTGCCACCAGCAGATCCCGCGATACGCAGTATTTT
V: TRBV28; size: .; J: TRBJ1-2; D: .; CDR3: CASSLSARYYGYTF; DNA: TGTGCCAGCAGTTTATCTGCAAGATACTATGGCTACACCTTC
V: TRBV28; size: .; J: TRBJ1-5; D: TRBD1; CDR3: CASSPGTASNQPQHF; DNA: TGTGCCAGCAGTCCAGGGACAGCCAGCAATCAGCCCCAGCATTTT
V: TRBV11-2; size: .; J: TRBJ2-5; D: .; CDR3: CASSLDRSETQYF; DNA: TGTGCCAGCAGCTTAGATCGCAGTGAGACCCAGTACTTC
V: TRBV19; size: .; J: TRBJ2-1; D: .; CDR3: CASSTGVGGNEQFF; DNA: TGTGCCAGTAGTACGGGAGTCGGAGGCAATGAGCAGTTCTTC
V: TRBV25-1; size: .; J: TRBJ2-2; D: .; CDR3: CASSESQRVGTGELFF; DNA: TGTGCCAGCAGTGAATCCCAGAGGGTCGGCACCGGGGAGCTGTTTTTT
V: TRBV2; size: few; J: TRBJ2-3; D: .; CDR3: CASSEGVPDTQYF; DNA: TGTGCCAGCAGTGAGGGGGTCCCAGATACGCAGTATTTT
V: TRBV23-1; size: .; J: TRBJ2-5; D: TRBD2; CDR3: CASSQSKVASGSQETQYF; DNA: TGCGCCAGCAGTCAATCGAAGGTGGCTAGCGGATCCCAAGAGACCCAGTACTTC
V: TRBV28; size: .; J: TRBJ1-1; D: TRBD1; CDR3: CASSLRGGMNTEAFF; DNA: TGTGCCAGCAGTCTCAGGGGGGGGATGAACACTGAAGCTTTCTTT
V: TRBV19; size: .; J: TRBJ2-2; D: TRBD2; CDR3: CASSIGLAGGPFGELFF; DNA: TGTGCCAGTAGTATTGGACTAGCGGGAGGGCCCTTCGGGGAGCTGTTTTTT
V: TRBV5-1; size: .; J: TRBJ2-2; D: .; CDR3: CASSLVNIGTFYQGRELFF; DNA: TGCGCCAGCAGCTTGGTTAACATCGGGACATTCTACCAGGGACGGGAGCTGTTTTTT
V: TRBV20-1; size: .; J: TRBJ2-7; D: .; CDR3: CSARDLYEQYF; DNA: TGCAGTGCTAGAGATCTCTACGAGCAGTACTTC
V: TRBV19; size: .; J: TRBJ2-4; D: .; CDR3: CASSVQGPRAQYF; DNA: TGTGCCAGTAGTGTACAGGGTCCTCGAGCGCAGTACTTC
V: TRBV7-9; size: .; J: TRBJ1-5; D: .; CDR3: CASSFPDQESQHF; DNA: TGTGCCAGCAGCTTTCCCGACCAGGAGTCCCAGCATTTT
V: TRBV9; size: .; J: TRBJ2-5; D: TRBD2; CDR3: CASSVGTGLGIQETQYF; DNA: TGTGCCAGCAGCGTAGGCACGGGACTAGGCATACAAGAGACCCAGTACTTC